Presented here are 18 T cell receptor beta chains from one specimen sequenced in a study of shared clonotypes between healthy human individuals (dated by TCRdb to 2018 to 2020). To prepare the library, the immunoSEQ multiplex PCR assay was applied. What TCRdb holds here is the immuneACCESS table cut down to in-frame rearrangements. Part of the clones is not present; checked against another copy, under half of the missing clones reflect an unresolved V gene, and the others are unexplained. This sample has about 2.5 million clones in its table, and 92% of those were observed once. The top ten clonotypes cover roughly 0.34% of the sample. Sequencing input: naive CD4+ T cells from PBMCs. Explained via the paper, the cell subset or site label denotes: CD45RA+ positively selected. Source of these receptors: a man aged 18 to 30 in good health. Some clones in this sample may be carry-over from other donors' samples.

This clone was counted only a few times. The chain joins TRBV7-9 to TRBJ1-1, with D uncertain. V lost 1 base and J 4 bases, leaving 7 bases between the germline ends. CDR1 SEHNR and CDR2 FQNEAQ come from the germline V gene (reference sequence). This CDR3 region has 13 residues. The CDR3 nucleotides read TGTGCCAGCAGCTTAGATATGAGCACTGAAGCTTTCTTT. Amino acid sequence: CASSLDMSTEAFF.

This clone was counted a single time. CDR3 sequence reads: CAWSVGTAQETQYF. The CDR3 DNA sequence: TGTGCCTGGAGTGTGGGGACAGCACAAGAGACCCAGTACTTC. The chain uses TRBV30 and TRBJ2-5, with 7 bases fitting TRBD1. V trimming: 0 bases; J trimming: 2 bases; junction bases outside the gene matches: 3. The CDR3 has 14 residues. Germline CDR1 is GTSNPN and CDR2 is SVGIG (reference sequence).

The rearrangement joins TRBV5-1 to TRBJ1-4, with 8 bases lining up with TRBD1. Trimming cost V 4 bases and J 8 bases; bases outside gene matches: 13. Germline V gene lookup returns CDR1 SGHRS and CDR2 YFSETQ. There are 16 residues in the CDR3. The chain's CDR3 is CASSRWGQAEGEKLFF. The CDR3 DNA is TGCGCCAGCAGCCGCTGGGGACAGGCCGAGGGGGAAAAACTGTTTTTT.

The gene calls are TRBV7-9 and TRBJ2-5; a weak D match, TRBD2 (6 bases). CDR1 and CDR2 from the germline V gene are SEHNR and FQNEAQ (reference sequence). CDR3 size: 15 residues. The V and J ends lost 8 bases and 5 bases respectively, with 21 bases between them. DNA of the CDR3: TGTGCCAGCTCGAAAAGCCGGGACTCGGCTGAGACCCAGTACTTC. This sequence encodes CASSKSRDSAETQYF.

The rearrangement uses TRBV28 and TRBJ2-1, with D maybe TRBD2 (5 bases). Germline lookup yields CDR1 MDHEN and CDR2 SYDVKM. CDR3 length: 14 amino acids. V lost 6 bases to trimming and J lost 3 bases, with 12 bases between them. The chain's CDR3 is CASRASPFYNEQFF. The CDR3 DNA reads as TGTGCCAGCAGGGCTAGCCCATTCTACAATGAGCAGTTCTTC.

The chain is built from TRBV7-3 and TRBJ2-5, with 8 bases that match TRBD2. CDR3 length equals 13 residues. V lost 4 bases and J lost 5; bases outside the gene matches: 3. CDR1 SGHTA and CDR2 FQGTGA come from the germline V gene. CDR3 residues: CASSSGLGETQYF. CDR3 DNA: TGTGCCAGCAGCTCGGGACTAGGGGAGACCCAGTACTTC.

The chain has TRBV7-2 and TRBJ2-3, with D perhaps TRBD2 (6 bases). The length of the CDR3 is 16 residues. The V end lost 5 bases, the J end lost 1 base, and 16 bases lay between the germline ends. CDR1 and CDR2 from the germline V gene are SGHTA and FQGNSA. CDR3 coding DNA: TGTGCCAGCAGCCCAGGGAGACTAGGACGCACAGATACGCAGTATTTT. This encodes CASSPGRLGRTDTQYF.

This sequence joins TRBV2 and TRBJ2-7; 12 nucleotides agree with TRBD2. Germline V lookup: CDR1 SNHLY, CDR2 FYNNEI. The CDR3 extends over 15 amino acids. The ends lost 3 bases at V and 13 bases at J; junction bases unmatched: 13. The CDR3 coding sequence is TGTGCCAGCAGTGAGTTCGTGACTAGCGGGAGTGGGACATACTTC. Its translation: CASSEFVTSGSGTYF.

A note on this clone: The sample carries other DNA sequences with the same CDR3. The chain recombines TRBV7-9 with TRBJ2-3; 8 positions agree with TRBD1. The CDR3 spans 14 residues. Germline CDR1 reads SEHNR; CDR2 reads FQNEAQ (reference sequence). J was trimmed by 4 bases and V by 5 bases; bases with no gene match: 5. The CDR3 nucleotides are TGTGCCAGCAGCCTGGACAGGGCCCCAGATACGCAGTATTTT. It translates to CASSLDRAPDTQYF.

J is TRBJ2-1 and V is TRBV5-1, with D tentatively TRBD2 (6 bases). Germline CDR1 is SGHRS and CDR2 is YFSETQ. The CDR3 extends over 16 amino acids. Between the trimmed V and J ends, which lost 5 bases and 0 bases, there was a span of 15 bases. The CDR3, as DNA: TGCGCCAGCAGACCCGTGGCGGGGAGCTCCTACAATGAGCAGTTCTTC. Its translation: CASRPVAGSSYNEQFF.

The rearrangement uses TRBV5-8 and TRBJ2-1, with 8 bases aligning to TRBD1. Germline CDR1 reads SGHTS; CDR2 reads YDEGEE. With 4 bases clipped from V and 6 bases from J, the junction kept 6 bases outside the gene matches. This CDR3 contains 14 residues. The CDR3 bases are TGTGCCAGCAGCCCCAGGACAGGGAGCAATGAGCAGTTCTTC. Protein: CASSPRTGSNEQFF.

The V call is TRBV19, the J call TRBJ1-4; D remains ambiguous. Germline lookup yields CDR1 LNHDA and CDR2 SQIVND (reference sequence). The CDR3 consists of 14 residues. V gave up 6 bases and J gave up 5 bases, with 13 bases separating them. CDR3 sequence: CASSNTVTNEKLFF. The CDR3, as DNA: TGTGCCAGTAGCAATACAGTGACAAATGAAAAACTGTTTTTT.

J is TRBJ1-4 and V is TRBV5-6; TRBD1 matches 8 bases. Germline V lookup: CDR1 SGHDT, CDR2 YYEEEE. The junction had 3 bases not matched to a gene; V was cut back by 3 bases and J by 2 bases. This CDR3 is 15 amino acids long. The CDR3 DNA sequence: TGTGCCAGCAGCTCAACAGGGGGGACTAATGAAAAACTGTTTTTT. Amino acids: CASSSTGGTNEKLFF. Full variable domain (rest looked up from reference TRBV5-6 and TRBJ1-4): DAGVTQSPTHLIKTRGQQVTLRCSPKSGHDTVSWYQQALGQGPQFIFQYYEEEERQRGNFPDRFSGHQFPNYSSELNVNALLLGDSALYLCASSSTGGTNEKLFFGSGTQLSVL.

The rearrangement joins TRBV27 to TRBJ2-7; 7 bases match TRBD1. This CDR3 region has 13 residues. The junction had 9 bases not matched to a gene; V was cut back by 5 bases and J by 8 bases. CDR1 MNHEY and CDR2 SMNVEV come from the germline V gene (reference sequence). CDR3 in amino acids: CASSPIRDRQQYF. Written as DNA, the CDR3 is TGTGCCAGCAGTCCGATCCGGGACAGACAGCAGTACTTC.

This clone was found once. This chain links TRBV7-3 with TRBJ2-3, with 15 bases aligning to TRBD2. The CDR3 covers 15 residues. The germline gives CDR1 SGHTA, CDR2 FQGTGA. The junction had 2 bases not matched to a gene; V was cut back by 4 bases and J by 6 bases. The DNA of the CDR3 is TGTGCCAGCAGCTGGACTAGCGGGAGGGGGGATACGCAGTATTTT. It encodes CASSWTSGRGDTQYF.

The rearrangement uses TRBV28 and TRBJ1-5, with D tentatively TRBD1 (5 bases). Per the germline V gene, CDR1 is MDHEN and CDR2 is SYDVKM. The CDR3 is 15 residues long. V dropped 7 bases and J dropped 9 bases, with 22 bases sitting between them. The CDR3 sequence: CASKSSGGVGWPQHF. Here the CDR3 DNA reads TGTGCCAGCAAAAGCTCGGGGGGGGTCGGGTGGCCCCAGCATTTT.

Here the CDR3 reads CASSQATGDKYGYTF. CDR3 bases: TGTGCCAGCAGCCAAGCGACAGGGGATAAATATGGCTACACCTTC. This chain uses TRBV5-4 with TRBJ1-2; 8 nucleotides agree with TRBD1. CDR1 is SGHNT and CDR2 is YYREEE in the germline V gene (reference sequence). The CDR3 sequence is 15 residues long. Trimming took 4 bases from V and 5 from J; bases not matched to a gene: 10.

The chain couples TRBV28 to TRBJ2-6, with D tentatively TRBD1 (7 bases). CDR3 size: 17 residues. CDR1 MDHEN and CDR2 SYDVKM come from the germline V gene. The V end lost 8 bases, the J end lost 0 bases, and 17 bases lay between the germline ends. The CDR3 region is CASRSAGGLSGANVLTF. The CDR3 nucleotides are TGTGCCAGCCGGTCGGCAGGGGGACTCTCTGGGGCCAACGTCCTGACTTTC.